This T cell receptor (beta chain) was sequenced for a study of blood T cells in healthy people across ages. This clonotype was counted between two and nine times. Primed by a sample-barcoded 5' primer and a J-beta primer mix, a second PCR proceeded for 7 to 11 cycles. Each sample provided no less than 2.5 million CDR3-containing paired-end reads. A single record per CDR3 protein comes from TCRdb applying MiXCR to the 5' RACE reads. The sample shows just under 750,000 distinct CDR3 sequences, roughly 20% of them seen only once. Trimming removed 6 bases from V and 13 bases from J, with 16 bases in between. Looked up from germline, CDR1 is MNHNY and CDR2 is SVGAGI (reference sequence). The CDR3 runs 12 residues.

The sequence was obtained from a man aged 70 or older in good health. V gene TRBV6-6 combines with J gene TRBJ1-5; D ambiguous. Material: blood. For the CDR3, the DNA is TGTGCCAGCAGCCCGCTAGAGTTTCCACAGCATTTT. This gives the protein CASSPLEFPQHF.